This T cell receptor (beta chain) was recovered during a study of cytomegalovirus exposure and HLA in healthy donors (dated by TCRdb to 2016 to 2017). Broadly, across the study: According to a later analysis, one platform produced both the 120 validation repertoires and the 730 or so repertoires of the first cohort. The study aimed to test whether cataloging public T cell receptors could reveal signatures of past pathogen exposure. In addition to the first cohort of 666 subjects, a separate validation cohort of about 120 different subjects was used. To predict cytomegalovirus infection status, the study combined high-throughput TCR immunosequencing, statistical association of individual TCRs with disease status, and machine learning.

About this clone: Its antigen specificity is not known. Base quality data are lacking; no much larger clone is found one base away.

Cut back by 0 bases and 7 bases, the V and J ends lie 13 bases apart. CDR1 and CDR2 were assigned from the germline V gene (reference sequence) as MNHNY and SVGAGI. The CDR3 numbers 14 residues from cysteine through phenylalanine. Only the CDR3 portion is preserved as DNA: 42 bases, with reading frame beginning at the first base. Here is what the overall study found, with its caveats: In a later analysis, TCRs clustered in the first cohort were found to also tend to co-occur in the 100 to 150 validation repertoires, with approximately 95% of cluster scores above 0. In vitro tests confirmed that a few of the cytomegalovirus-associated TCR beta chains recognize cytomegalovirus antigens. While some public TCRs were present in many individuals, most TCR sequences turned up only very rarely across donors. The classifier was reported to diagnose cytomegalovirus status with high specificity and sensitivity in both the original and validation cohorts. The study gave a list of 150 to 200 TCR beta chains associated with cytomegalovirus. The authors suggested that the approach could potentially be extended to other disease states and immunological phenotypes. A later analysis had no HLA typing for the validation cohort, so co-occurrence there was scored across all 110 or so repertoires.

Library preparation used the immunoSEQ multiplex PCR assay. The authors' pipeline ran thus. A statistical classification framework was built to diagnose cytomegalovirus status from the catalog of TCR beta chain sequences. In TCRdb, the immuneACCESS table is reduced to in-frame sequences with V and J assigned. These tables do not hold every clone; where another copy was compared, an unresolved V gene accounts for under half, and the others remain unexplained. V and J calls plus clone size are reproduced from that table; the DNA served to infer D and trimming. The sample contains fewer than 400,000 clones, over 75% of them found a single time. The leading ten clones occupy around 0.91% of the sample. The donors were included in the validation cohort of over a hundred subjects, a group kept apart from the roughly 700-subject first cohort.

The chain couples TRBV6-6 to TRBJ2-7, and perhaps TRBD1 as D gene, on 5 matching bases. Sequencing was carried out using PBMCs. This TCR was sampled from a man in his thirties or forties in good health and CMV-seronegative. The base sequence is TGTGCCAGCAGTTACTCGACACAGGTATCTGAGCAGTACTTC. It translates to CASSYSTQVSEQYF.